Below, one T cell receptor (beta chain) is given with its context. The authors' processing: Reference gene primer amplification gave nucleated cell count estimates. Some clones are missing from TCRdb's copy, which holds only in-frame ones; the method was immunoSEQ multiplex PCR. The V and J calls and clone size were taken over from that table, and D and trimming were inferred from the DNA. The sample carries about 240,000 clones, around 87% recorded once. This entry comes from a study of blood T cell repertoires in COVID-19. This TCR came from a woman in her forties with acute COVID-19. Material for sequencing was PBMCs or T cells enriched from blood (not recorded which).

CDR3 amino acids: CASSHPGQRNTIYF. CDR3 nucleotide sequence: TGTGCCAGCAGCCACCCGGGACAGCGAAACACCATATATTTT. This chain links TRBV3-1 (or the pseudogene TRBV3-2) with TRBJ1-3; TRBD1 agrees at 7 bases. Germline lookup yields CDR1 LGHDT and CDR2 YNNKEL (reference sequence). Trimming removed 3 bases from V and 5 bases from J; junction bases left unmatched: 4. The CDR3 sequence is 14 residues long.